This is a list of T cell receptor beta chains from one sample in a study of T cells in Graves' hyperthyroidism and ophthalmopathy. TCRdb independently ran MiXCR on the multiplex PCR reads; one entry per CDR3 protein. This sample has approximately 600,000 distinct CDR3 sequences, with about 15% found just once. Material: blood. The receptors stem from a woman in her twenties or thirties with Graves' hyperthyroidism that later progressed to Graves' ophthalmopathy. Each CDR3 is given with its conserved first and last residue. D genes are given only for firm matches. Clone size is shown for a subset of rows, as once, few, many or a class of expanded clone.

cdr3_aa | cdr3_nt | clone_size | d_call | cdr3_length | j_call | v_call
CASSFLFLTGNTYNEQFF | TGTGCCAGCAGCTTCCTATTTCTGACAGGCAACACGTACAATGAGCAGTTCTTC | NA | NA | 18 | TRBJ2-1 | TRBV5-6
CASSDRQGNNEQFF | TGTGCCAGCAGTGATCGACAGGGGAATAATGAGCAGTTCTTC | many | TRBD1 | 14 | TRBJ2-1 | TRBV25-1
CASSFQGGSGNTIYF | TGTGCCAGCAGTTTTCAGGGCGGCTCTGGAAACACCATATATTTT | many | NA | 15 | TRBJ1-3 | TRBV28
CASSARTSGKTDTQYF | TGTGCCAGCAGCGCGCGGACTAGCGGGAAGACAGATACGCAGTATTTT | NA | TRBD2 | 16 | TRBJ2-3 | TRBV9
CATSRTRNTEAFF | TGTGCCACCAGCAGAACCCGGAACACTGAAGCTTTCTTT | many | NA | 13 | TRBJ1-1 | TRBV15
CASSLRAGEGWETQYF | TGTGCCAGCAGCTTGCGAGCGGGAGAGGGTTGGGAGACCCAGTACTTC | many | TRBD2 | 16 | TRBJ2-5 | TRBV5-5
CASSSISGTTGTDTQYF | TGTGCCAGTAGTTCCATTTCCGGGACAACCGGCACAGATACGCAGTATTTT | NA | NA | 17 | TRBJ2-3 | TRBV19
CASSLGGQYIEAFF | TGTGCCAGCAGCTTAGGGGGACAGTACATTGAAGCATTCTTT | NA | TRBD1 | 14 | TRBJ1-1 | TRBV11-1
CASSEGRGGYYEQFF | TGTGCCAGCAGCGAGGGGCGGGGAGGGTACTATGAGCAGTTCTTC | few | TRBD2 | 15 | TRBJ2-1 | TRBV7-2
CASSRTDGYEQYF | TGTGCCAGCAGCCGAACGGACGGGTACGAGCAGTACTTC | few | NA | 13 | TRBJ2-7 | TRBV7-9
CASSPQGARDTEAFF | TGTGCCAGCAGCCCACAGGGGGCGAGAGACACTGAAGCTTTCTTT | many | TRBD1 | 15 | TRBJ1-1 | TRBV7-2
CASSPGLAGGPSYEQYF | TGTGCCAGCAGCCCAGGACTAGCGGGAGGCCCCTCCTACGAGCAGTACTTC | many | TRBD2 | 17 | TRBJ2-7 | TRBV7-6
CASSLYGLQDTQYF | TGCGCCAGCAGCTTGTACGGATTGCAGGATACGCAGTATTTT | many | NA | 14 | TRBJ2-3 | TRBV5-1
CASSVPWATGELFF | TGTGCCAGCAGTGTACCCTGGGCCACCGGGGAGCTGTTTTTT | many | NA | 14 | TRBJ2-2 | TRBV2
CASSLSGRLDTQYF | TGTGCCAGCAGTTTGAGTGGGAGGTTGGATACGCAGTATTTT | NA | NA | 14 | TRBJ2-3 | TRBV28
CASSSYPEGEQYF | TGTGCCAGCAGCTCTTACCCGGAGGGAGAGCAGTACTTC | many | NA | 13 | TRBJ2-7 | TRBV11-3
CASSSQNRGDTEAFF | TGCGCCAGCAGCTCCCAAAACAGGGGGGACACTGAAGCTTTCTTT | NA | TRBD1 | 15 | TRBJ1-1 | TRBV4-1
CASMNRDGNTEAFF | TGTGCCAGCATGAACCGGGACGGGAACACTGAAGCTTTCTTT | many | NA | 14 | TRBJ1-1 | TRBV6-1
CATGGQPNTEAFF | TGTGCCACCGGGGGACAGCCGAACACTGAAGCTTTCTTT | many | TRBD1 | 13 | TRBJ1-1 | TRBV7-9